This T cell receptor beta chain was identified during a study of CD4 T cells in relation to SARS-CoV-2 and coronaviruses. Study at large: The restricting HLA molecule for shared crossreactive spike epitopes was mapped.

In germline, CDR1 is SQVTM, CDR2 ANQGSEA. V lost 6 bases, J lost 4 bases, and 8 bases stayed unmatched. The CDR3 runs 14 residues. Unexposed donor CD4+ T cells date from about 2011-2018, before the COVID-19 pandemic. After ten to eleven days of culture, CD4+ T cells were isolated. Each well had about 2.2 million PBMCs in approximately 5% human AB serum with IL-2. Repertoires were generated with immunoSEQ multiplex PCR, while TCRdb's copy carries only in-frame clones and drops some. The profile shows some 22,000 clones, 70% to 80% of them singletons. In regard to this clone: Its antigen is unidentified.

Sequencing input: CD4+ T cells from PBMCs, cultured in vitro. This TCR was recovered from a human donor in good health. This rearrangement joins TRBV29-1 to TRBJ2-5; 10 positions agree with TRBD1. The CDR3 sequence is CSVHLTGGGETQYF. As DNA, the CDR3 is TGCAGCGTGCACCTGACAGGGGGCGGAGAGACCCAGTACTTC.